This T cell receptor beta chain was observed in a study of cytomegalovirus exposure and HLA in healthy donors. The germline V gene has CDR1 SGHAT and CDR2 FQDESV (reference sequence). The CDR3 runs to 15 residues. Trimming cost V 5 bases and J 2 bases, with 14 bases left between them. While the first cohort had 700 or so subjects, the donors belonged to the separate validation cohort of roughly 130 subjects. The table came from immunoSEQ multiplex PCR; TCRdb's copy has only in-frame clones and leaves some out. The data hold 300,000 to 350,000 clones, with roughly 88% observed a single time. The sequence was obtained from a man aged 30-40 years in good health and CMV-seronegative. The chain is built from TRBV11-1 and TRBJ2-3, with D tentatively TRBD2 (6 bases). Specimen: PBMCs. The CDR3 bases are TGTGCCAGCAGCCGTCTGACTAGTCCCACAGATACGCAGTATTTT. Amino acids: CASSRLTSPTDTQYF.